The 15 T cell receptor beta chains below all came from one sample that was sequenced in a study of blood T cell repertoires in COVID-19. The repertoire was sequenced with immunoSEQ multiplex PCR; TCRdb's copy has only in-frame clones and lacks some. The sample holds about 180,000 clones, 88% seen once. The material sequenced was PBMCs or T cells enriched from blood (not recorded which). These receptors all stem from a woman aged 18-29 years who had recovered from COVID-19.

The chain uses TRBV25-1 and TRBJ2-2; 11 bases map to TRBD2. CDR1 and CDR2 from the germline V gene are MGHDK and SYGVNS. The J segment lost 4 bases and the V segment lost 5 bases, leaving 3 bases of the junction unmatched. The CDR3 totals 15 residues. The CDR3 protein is CASSWGLAATGELFF. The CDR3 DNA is TGTGCCAGCAGTTGGGGACTAGCGGCCACCGGGGAGCTGTTTTTT.

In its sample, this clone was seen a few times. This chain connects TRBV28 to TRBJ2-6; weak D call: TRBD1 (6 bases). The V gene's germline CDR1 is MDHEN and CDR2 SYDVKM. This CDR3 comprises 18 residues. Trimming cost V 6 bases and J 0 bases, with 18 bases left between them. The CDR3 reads CASSPLTGDFSGANVLTF. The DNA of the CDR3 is TGTGCCAGCAGCCCCTTGACAGGAGACTTCTCTGGGGCCAACGTCCTGACTTTC.

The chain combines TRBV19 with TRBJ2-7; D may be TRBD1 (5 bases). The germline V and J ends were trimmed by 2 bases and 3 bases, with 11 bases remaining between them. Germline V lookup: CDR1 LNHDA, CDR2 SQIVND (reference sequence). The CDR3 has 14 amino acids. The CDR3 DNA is TGTGCCAGTAGTATAAGCCAGGGTAACTACGAGCAGTACTTC. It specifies CASSISQGNYEQYF.

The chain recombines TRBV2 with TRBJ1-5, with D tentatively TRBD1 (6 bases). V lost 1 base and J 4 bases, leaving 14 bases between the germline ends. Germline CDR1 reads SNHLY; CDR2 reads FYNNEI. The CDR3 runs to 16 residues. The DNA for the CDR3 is TGTGCCAGCAGTGAAGTGGGCAGGGGCGGGAATCAGCCCCAGCATTTT. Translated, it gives CASSEVGRGGNQPQHF.

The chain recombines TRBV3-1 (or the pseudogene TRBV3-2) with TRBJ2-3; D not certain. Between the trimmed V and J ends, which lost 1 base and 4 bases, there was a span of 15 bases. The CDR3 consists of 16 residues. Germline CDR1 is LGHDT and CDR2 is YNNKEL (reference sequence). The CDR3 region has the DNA TGTGCCAGCAGCCAAGGTCCTAGTAGGCACCCAGATACGCAGTATTTT. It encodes CASSQGPSRHPDTQYF.

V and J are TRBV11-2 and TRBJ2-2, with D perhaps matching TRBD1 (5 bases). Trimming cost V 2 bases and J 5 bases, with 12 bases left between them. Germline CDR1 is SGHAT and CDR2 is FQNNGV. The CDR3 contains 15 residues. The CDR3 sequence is CASSLPGAGTGELFF. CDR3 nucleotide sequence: TGTGCCAGCAGCTTACCGGGTGCAGGGACCGGGGAGCTGTTTTTT.

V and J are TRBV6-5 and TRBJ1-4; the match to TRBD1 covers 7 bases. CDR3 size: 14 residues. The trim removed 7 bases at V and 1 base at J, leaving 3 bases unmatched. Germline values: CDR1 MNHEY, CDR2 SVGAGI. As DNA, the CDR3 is TGTGCCAGCAATCACAGGGGAACTAATGAAAAACTGTTTTTT. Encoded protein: CASNHRGTNEKLFF.

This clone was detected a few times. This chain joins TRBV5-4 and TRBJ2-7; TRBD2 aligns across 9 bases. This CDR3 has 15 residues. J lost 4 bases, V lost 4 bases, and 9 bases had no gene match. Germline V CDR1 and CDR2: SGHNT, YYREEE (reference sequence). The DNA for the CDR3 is TGTGCCAGCAGCATGCGGGGGGGCAAATCGTACGAGCAGTACTTC. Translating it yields CASSMRGGKSYEQYF.

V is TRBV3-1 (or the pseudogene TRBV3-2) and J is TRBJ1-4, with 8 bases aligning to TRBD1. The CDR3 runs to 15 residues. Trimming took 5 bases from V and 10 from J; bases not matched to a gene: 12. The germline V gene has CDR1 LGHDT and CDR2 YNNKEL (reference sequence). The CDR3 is CASSDGQGYRVKLFF. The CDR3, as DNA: TGTGCCAGCAGCGACGGACAGGGCTATAGGGTAAAACTGTTTTTT.

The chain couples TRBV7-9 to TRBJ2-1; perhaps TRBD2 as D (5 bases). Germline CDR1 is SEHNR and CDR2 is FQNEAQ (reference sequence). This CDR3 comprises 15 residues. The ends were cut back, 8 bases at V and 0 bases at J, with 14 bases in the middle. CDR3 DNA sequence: TGTGCCAGCGCTCCGGGGATCTACTCCTACAATGAGCAGTTCTTC. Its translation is CASAPGIYSYNEQFF.

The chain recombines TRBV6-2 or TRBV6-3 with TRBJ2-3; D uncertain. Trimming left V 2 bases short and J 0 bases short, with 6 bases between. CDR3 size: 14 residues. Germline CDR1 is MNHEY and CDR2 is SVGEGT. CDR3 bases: TGTGCCAGCAGTTACGGTCGGAGCACAGATACGCAGTATTTT. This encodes CASSYGRSTDTQYF.

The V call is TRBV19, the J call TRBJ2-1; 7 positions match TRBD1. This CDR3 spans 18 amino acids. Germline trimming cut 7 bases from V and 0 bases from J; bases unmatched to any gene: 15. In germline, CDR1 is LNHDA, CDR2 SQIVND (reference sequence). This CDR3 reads CASNKGRGPDSSYNEQFF. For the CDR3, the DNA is TGTGCCAGTAACAAGGGAAGGGGGCCCGATAGCTCCTACAATGAGCAGTTCTTC.

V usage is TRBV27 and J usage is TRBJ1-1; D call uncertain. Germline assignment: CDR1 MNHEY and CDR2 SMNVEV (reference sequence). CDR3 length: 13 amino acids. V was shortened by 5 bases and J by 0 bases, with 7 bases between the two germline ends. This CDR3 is CASSMAVNTEAFF. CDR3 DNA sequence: TGTGCCAGCAGTATGGCAGTGAACACTGAAGCTTTCTTT.

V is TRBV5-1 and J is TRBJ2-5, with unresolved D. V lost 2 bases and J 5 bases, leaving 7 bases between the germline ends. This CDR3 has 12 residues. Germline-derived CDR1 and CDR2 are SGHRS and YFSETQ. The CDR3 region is CASSFFSETQYF. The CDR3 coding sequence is TGCGCCAGCAGCTTTTTCTCGGAGACCCAGTACTTC. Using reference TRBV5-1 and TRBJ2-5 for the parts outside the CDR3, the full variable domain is KAGVTQTPRYLIKTRGQQVTLSCSPISGHRSVSWYQQTPGQGLQFLFEYFSETQRNKGNFPGRFSGRQFSNSRSEMNVSTLELGDSALYLCASSFFSETQYFGPGTRLLVL.

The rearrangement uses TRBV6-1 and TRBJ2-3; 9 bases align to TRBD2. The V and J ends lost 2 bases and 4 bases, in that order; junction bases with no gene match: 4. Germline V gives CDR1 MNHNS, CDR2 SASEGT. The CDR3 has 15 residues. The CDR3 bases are TGTGCCAGCAGTGAAACTGCGGGAGGGCCAGATACGCAGTATTTT. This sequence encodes CASSETAGGPDTQYF.